The rows below give T cell receptor beta chains drawn from one sample of a study of immune characterization of retroperitoneal liposarcoma. Via MiXCR, TCRdb re-called the PCR reads, giving one row per CDR3 protein. The data show around 2,000 distinct CDR3 sequences, 40% to 55% seen once. The sample was tumor tissue. These receptors all come from a female donor with retroperitoneal liposarcoma. Both conserved end residues are part of each CDR3. Fields, in order: J gene, D gene, clone size, V gene, CDR3 DNA, CDR3 protein. D genes are given only for firm matches. Clone size is stated in some rows and not others, as once, few, many or a class when expanded.

j_call: TRBJ2-1
d_call: NA
clone_size: few
v_call: TRBV12-3/TRBV12-4
cdr3_nt: TGTGCCAGCAGTTTATATTTGGGTTACAATGAGCAGTTCTTC
cdr3_aa: CASSLYLGYNEQFF

j_call: TRBJ2-2
d_call: NA
clone_size: NA
v_call: TRBV6-2/TRBV6-3
cdr3_nt: TGTGCCAGCAGTTCTACCACCGGGGAGCTGTTTTTT
cdr3_aa: CASSSTTGELFF

j_call: TRBJ2-5
d_call: TRBD1
clone_size: NA
v_call: TRBV12-3/TRBV12-4
cdr3_nt: TGTGCCAGCAAAGGAGCGGACAGGCAAGAGACCCAGTACTTC
cdr3_aa: CASKGADRQETQYF

j_call: TRBJ2-1
d_call: TRBD2
clone_size: NA
v_call: TRBV12-3/TRBV12-4
cdr3_nt: TGTGCCAGCAAGGTTGCGGGGGACTCCTACAATGAGCAGTTCTTC
cdr3_aa: CASKVAGDSYNEQFF

j_call: TRBJ2-3
d_call: NA
clone_size: few
v_call: TRBV7-2
cdr3_nt: TGTGCCAGCAGCTTTGGACAGAATAGAATCACAGATACGCAGTATTTT
cdr3_aa: CASSFGQNRITDTQYF

j_call: TRBJ2-2
d_call: NA
clone_size: NA
v_call: TRBV7-6
cdr3_nt: TGTGCCAGCAGCTTTCAGAAAGGTGACGGGGAGCTGTTTTTT
cdr3_aa: CASSFQKGDGELFF

j_call: TRBJ2-5
d_call: NA
clone_size: NA
v_call: TRBV11-1
cdr3_nt: TGTGCCAGCAGAGGGTTGGGCGGAGGGACCCAGTACTTC
cdr3_aa: CASRGLGGGTQYF

j_call: TRBJ2-1
d_call: TRBD2
clone_size: NA
v_call: TRBV4-1
cdr3_nt: TGCGCCAGCAGCCCCCTGGGCGGGAGTAAATATGAGCAGTTCTTC
cdr3_aa: CASSPLGGSKYEQFF

j_call: TRBJ1-6
d_call: TRBD1
clone_size: few
v_call: TRBV6-1
cdr3_nt: TGTGCCAGCAGTGAAGCAAGGGGGCGGGTTTCACCCCTCCACTTT
cdr3_aa: CASSEARGRVSPLHF

j_call: TRBJ2-3
d_call: NA
clone_size: once
v_call: TRBV14
cdr3_nt: TGTGCCAGCGGGTCCACGGGGGTGACAGATACGCAGTATTTT
cdr3_aa: CASGSTGVTDTQYF

j_call: TRBJ1-1
d_call: NA
clone_size: NA
v_call: TRBV6-6
cdr3_nt: TGTGCCAGCAGCACGGACTTCACTGAAGCTTTCTTT
cdr3_aa: CASSTDFTEAFF

j_call: TRBJ2-3
d_call: TRBD1
clone_size: few
v_call: TRBV11-2
cdr3_nt: TGTGCCAGCAGCTCACATACAGGGGGGAGCACAGATACGCAGTATTTT
cdr3_aa: CASSSHTGGSTDTQYF

j_call: TRBJ2-2
d_call: NA
clone_size: NA
v_call: TRBV12-3/TRBV12-4
cdr3_nt: TGTGCCAGCAGTTTAGGTAGCACCGGGGAGCTGTTTTTT
cdr3_aa: CASSLGSTGELFF

j_call: TRBJ2-6
d_call: NA
clone_size: few
v_call: TRBV6-4
cdr3_nt: TGTGCCAGCGGTGACCCAGGCCCCGGTTCTGGGGCCAACGTCCTGACTTTC
cdr3_aa: CASGDPGPGSGANVLTF

j_call: TRBJ1-6
d_call: TRBD1
clone_size: NA
v_call: TRBV10-3
cdr3_nt: TGTGCCATCAGGGGACAGGGAAGAGTTAGCGGGAGTTACGAGCAGTACTTT
cdr3_aa: CAIRGQGRVSGSYEQYF

j_call: TRBJ2-5
d_call: TRBD1
clone_size: NA
v_call: TRBV6-1
cdr3_nt: TGTGCCAGCAGACGTACCGCAGGGGGCACAGAGACCCAGTACTTC
cdr3_aa: CASRRTAGGTETQYF

j_call: TRBJ2-7
d_call: TRBD1
clone_size: large
v_call: TRBV6-1
cdr3_nt: TGTGCCAGAATCGGACAGGCCAACGAGCAGTACTTC
cdr3_aa: CARIGQANEQYF

j_call: TRBJ2-5
d_call: NA
clone_size: NA
v_call: TRBV6-1
cdr3_nt: TGTGCCAGCACCCCAAAGGACAGAAACCAAGAGACCCAGTACTTC
cdr3_aa: CASTPKDRNQETQYF

j_call: TRBJ2-1
d_call: NA
clone_size: few
v_call: TRBV6-5
cdr3_nt: TGTGCCAGCAGTCAGGCCCTGAGGAACGAGCAGTTCTTC
cdr3_aa: CASSQALRNEQFF

j_call: TRBJ2-1
d_call: NA
clone_size: NA
v_call: TRBV6-1
cdr3_nt: TGTGCCAGCAGTCCTCTGGATAGAAGCAAAAACATTCAGTTCTTC
cdr3_aa: CASSPLDRSKNIQFF

j_call: TRBJ2-3
d_call: NA
clone_size: few
v_call: TRBV10-1
cdr3_nt: TGCGCCAGCAGTGAGTCGGAGGGCACAGATACGCAGTATTTT
cdr3_aa: CASSESEGTDTQYF

j_call: TRBJ2-1
d_call: NA
clone_size: NA
v_call: TRBV28
cdr3_nt: TGTGCCAGCAGTCCCCATACGTTCGAGCAGTTCTTC
cdr3_aa: CASSPHTFEQFF

j_call: TRBJ2-2
d_call: TRBD1
clone_size: NA
v_call: TRBV6-1
cdr3_nt: TGTGCCAGCATTCCGGACAGGGGGCGGAGGGAGCTGTTTTTT
cdr3_aa: CASIPDRGRRELFF

j_call: TRBJ1-2
d_call: NA
clone_size: NA
v_call: TRBV6-8
cdr3_nt: TGTGCCAGCAGTGTAGACCCCCGGGGCGGCTACACCTTC
cdr3_aa: CASSVDPRGGYTF

j_call: TRBJ2-1
d_call: TRBD2
clone_size: large
v_call: TRBV6-1
cdr3_nt: TGTGCCAGCAGTGGTCCGGGACTAGAGTGGGGACTACCTTACAATGAGCAGTTCTTC
cdr3_aa: CASSGPGLEWGLPYNEQFF

j_call: TRBJ2-1
d_call: TRBD2
clone_size: NA
v_call: TRBV6-1
cdr3_nt: TGTGCCAGCAGTCATACTAGCGGGGCCCCCTACGAGCAGTTCTTC
cdr3_aa: CASSHTSGAPYEQFF

j_call: TRBJ2-7
d_call: NA
clone_size: NA
v_call: TRBV5-5
cdr3_nt: TGTGCCAGCAGGCGTGGAACAGGGCCTTCCGAGCAGTACTTC
cdr3_aa: CASRRGTGPSEQYF

j_call: TRBJ2-1
d_call: TRBD2
clone_size: NA
v_call: TRBV12-3/TRBV12-4
cdr3_nt: TGTGCCAGCAGTCCGCGGGAGGGTATAAACAATGAGCAGTTCTTC
cdr3_aa: CASSPREGINNEQFF

j_call: TRBJ1-2
d_call: TRBD1
clone_size: few
v_call: TRBV6-8
cdr3_nt: TGTGCCAGCAGTTACTCCGGGACAGGATCTATCTATGGCTACACCTTC
cdr3_aa: CASSYSGTGSIYGYTF

j_call: TRBJ2-3
d_call: TRBD2
clone_size: NA
v_call: TRBV6-6
cdr3_nt: TGTGCCAGCATGGATAGCGGGGGAACAGATACGCAGTATTTT
cdr3_aa: CASMDSGGTDTQYF

j_call: TRBJ2-1
d_call: NA
clone_size: NA
v_call: TRBV4-1
cdr3_nt: TGTGCCAGCAGCCAAGGCTACAATGAGCAGTTCTTC
cdr3_aa: CASSQGYNEQFF

j_call: TRBJ1-2
d_call: TRBD1
clone_size: NA
v_call: TRBV6-6
cdr3_nt: TGTGCCAGCAGTGAGCGACAGGGGGACTATGGCTACACCTTC
cdr3_aa: CASSERQGDYGYTF

j_call: TRBJ2-1
d_call: TRBD1
clone_size: medium-sized
v_call: TRBV6-2/TRBV6-3
cdr3_nt: TGTGCCAGCAGTTACGCCTTCGACAGGGTGACGAAGACCCAGTTCTTC
cdr3_aa: CASSYAFDRVTKTQFF

j_call: TRBJ1-2
d_call: NA
clone_size: NA
v_call: TRBV29-1
cdr3_nt: TGCAGCGTTTTTGGGGCGCTTGGCTACACCTTC
cdr3_aa: CSVFGALGYTF

j_call: TRBJ2-1
d_call: NA
clone_size: NA
v_call: TRBV6-1
cdr3_nt: TGTGCCAGCAGTGACCGGGTGGGAGAGCAGTTCTTC
cdr3_aa: CASSDRVGEQFF

j_call: TRBJ2-1
d_call: NA
clone_size: NA
v_call: TRBV7-8
cdr3_nt: TGTGCCAGCAGCTTAGAGGGTGCAGATCCGCACAATGAGCAGTTCTTC
cdr3_aa: CASSLEGADPHNEQFF

j_call: TRBJ2-1
d_call: NA
clone_size: NA
v_call: TRBV27
cdr3_nt: TGTGCCAGCAGTTACGGGGGCGCGATGAATGAGCAGTTCTTC
cdr3_aa: CASSYGGAMNEQFF

j_call: TRBJ2-1
d_call: TRBD2
clone_size: NA
v_call: TRBV6-1
cdr3_nt: TGTGCCAGCATCCGAGCGGGAGTCAATGAGCAGTTCTTC
cdr3_aa: CASIRAGVNEQFF

j_call: TRBJ2-3
d_call: NA
clone_size: NA
v_call: TRBV7-6
cdr3_nt: TGTGCCAGCAGCTTAGTGGAAGCCACAGATACGCAGTATTTT
cdr3_aa: CASSLVEATDTQYF

j_call: TRBJ2-7
d_call: TRBD1
clone_size: NA
v_call: TRBV6-6
cdr3_nt: TGTGCCGGCAGGCACAGGGGCGACTCCTACGAGCAGTACTTC
cdr3_aa: CAGRHRGDSYEQYF

j_call: TRBJ1-6
d_call: NA
clone_size: NA
v_call: TRBV10-3
cdr3_nt: TGTGCCATCAGGGGGGAAGTGGGAAATTCACCCCTCCACTTT
cdr3_aa: CAIRGEVGNSPLHF

j_call: TRBJ1-1
d_call: NA
clone_size: few
v_call: TRBV6-5
cdr3_nt: TGTGCCAGCAGTTACCCCCCAGGGAGGAACACTGAAGCTTTCTTT
cdr3_aa: CASSYPPGRNTEAFF

j_call: TRBJ2-7
d_call: TRBD2
clone_size: NA
v_call: TRBV27
cdr3_nt: TGTGCCAGTAGCGGGAGGGCTCTCGAGCAGTACTTC
cdr3_aa: CASSGRALEQYF

j_call: TRBJ2-5
d_call: TRBD1
clone_size: NA
v_call: TRBV6-1
cdr3_nt: TGTGCCAGCAGTTCCGGACAGGGGCAAGAGACCCAGTACTTC
cdr3_aa: CASSSGQGQETQYF

j_call: TRBJ2-1
d_call: TRBD2
clone_size: NA
v_call: TRBV6-1
cdr3_nt: TGTGCCAGCGTCGGTCTAGCGGGGTTGGTTGAGCAGTTCTTC
cdr3_aa: CASVGLAGLVEQFF

j_call: TRBJ2-2
d_call: NA
clone_size: once
v_call: TRBV12-3/TRBV12-4
cdr3_nt: TGTGCCAGCAGTTTTTGGGGTAACACCGGGGAGCTGTTTTTT
cdr3_aa: CASSFWGNTGELFF

j_call: TRBJ2-3
d_call: TRBD2
clone_size: few
v_call: TRBV5-6
cdr3_nt: TGTGCCAGCTCCGGCGGGGGGGCAGATACGCAGTATTTT
cdr3_aa: CASSGGGADTQYF

j_call: TRBJ1-5
d_call: NA
clone_size: few
v_call: TRBV18
cdr3_nt: TGTGCCAGCTCACCTTTCCAGGATAGCAATCAGCCCCAGCATTTT
cdr3_aa: CASSPFQDSNQPQHF

j_call: TRBJ2-2
d_call: NA
clone_size: NA
v_call: TRBV7-6
cdr3_nt: TGTGCCAGCAGCGAAGTACCGGGACAATTGAACACCGGGGAGCTGTTTTTT
cdr3_aa: CASSEVPGQLNTGELFF

j_call: TRBJ2-3
d_call: NA
clone_size: NA
v_call: TRBV6-1
cdr3_nt: TGTGCCAGCAGCCAAACAGTCACAGATACGCAGTATTTT
cdr3_aa: CASSQTVTDTQYF

j_call: TRBJ2-1
d_call: TRBD1
clone_size: NA
v_call: TRBV14
cdr3_nt: TGTGCCAGCAGCGAGGGACAGATCAATGAGCAGTTCTTC
cdr3_aa: CASSEGQINEQFF

j_call: TRBJ2-1
d_call: TRBD2
clone_size: NA
v_call: TRBV6-1
cdr3_nt: TGTGCCAGCCGTGGGATGGCGGGAGGGAGATACAATGAGCAGTTCTTC
cdr3_aa: CASRGMAGGRYNEQFF

j_call: TRBJ1-2
d_call: NA
clone_size: NA
v_call: TRBV6-6
cdr3_nt: TGTGCCAGCAGTGCCCTTGTGTGGGGTAACTATGGCTACACCTTC
cdr3_aa: CASSALVWGNYGYTF

j_call: TRBJ2-7
d_call: TRBD2
clone_size: NA
v_call: TRBV6-1
cdr3_nt: TGTGCCAGCAGCCCCGGGGTAGCGGGATACAATGAGCAGTACTTC
cdr3_aa: CASSPGVAGYNEQYF